A single sample is the source of the 13 T cell receptor beta chains below, sequenced in a study of T cells expressing NK-cell markers. From its re-call of the 5' RACE reads, TCRdb lists each CDR3 protein once, without DNA. This sample's table reports 300,000 to 450,000 distinct CDR3 sequences. The sample comprised blood T cells: a sorted CD56 or NKG2C T cell subset, CD4+ or CD8+ T cells, or bulk PBMC T cells (not recorded which). These receptors were taken from a man between 18 and 69 years old in good health.

The rearrangement uses TRBV4-1 and TRBJ2-7; TCRdb's D call of TRBD1 is untestable without DNA. Looked up from germline, CDR1 is MGHRA and CDR2 is YSYEKL. The CDR3 length is 15 residues. The CDR3 region is CASSHPGQGLYEQYF.

The gene calls are TRBV3-1 and TRBJ1-3. Germline V CDR1 and CDR2: LGHDT, YNNKEL (reference sequence). This CDR3 has 15 amino acids. The CDR3: CASSRKQTSGNTIYF.

The chain has TRBV11-2 and TRBJ1-1; the D call of TRBD1 rests on TCRdb alone, since no DNA is present to check it. CDR1 SGHAT and CDR2 FQNNGV come from the germline V gene. The CDR3 has 17 residues. CDR3 sequence: CASSWEGQASMNTEAFF. The full variable domain, with the rest looked up from reference TRBV11-2 and TRBJ1-1, is EAGVAQSPRYKIIEKRQSVAFWCNPISGHATLYWYQQILGQGPKLLIQFQNNGVVDDSQLPKDRFSAERLKGVDSTLKIQPAKLEDSAVYLCASSWEGQASMNTEAFFGQGTRLTVV.

This CDR3 reads CASNGHGNEQFF. The chain recombines TRBV7-2 with TRBJ2-1; with no DNA, the TCRdb D assignment of TRBD1 cannot be verified. The germline gives CDR1 SGHTA, CDR2 FQGNSA. The CDR3 runs 12 residues.

The V gene is TRBV18, the J gene TRBJ1-1. The CDR3 loop spans 16 amino acids. Germline CDR1 is KGHSH and CDR2 is LQKENI. The CDR3: CASSPGVGFLNTEAFF.

The chain uses TRBV27 and TRBJ1-6; absent DNA, TCRdb's TRBD1 call cannot be checked. Germline loops: CDR1 MNHEY, CDR2 SMNVEV (reference sequence). The CDR3 is 14 amino acids. The CDR3 sequence: CASSYRDGNSPLHF.

The chain is built from TRBV7-9 and TRBJ2-3; the TCRdb call, TRBD2, lacks DNA for checking. The germline V gene encodes CDR1 SEHNR and CDR2 FQNEAQ (reference sequence). This CDR3 is 14 amino acids long. The CDR3: CASSLTGTSDTQYF.

The chain employs TRBV29-1 and TRBJ2-7; without DNA, the TCRdb call of TRBD1 cannot be checked. The CDR3 runs 15 residues. Germline V gives CDR1 SQVTM, CDR2 ANQGSEA. CDR3 in amino acids: CSARTGTGPSYEQYF.

V usage is TRBV18 and J usage is TRBJ1-1. Germline V gene lookup returns CDR1 KGHSH and CDR2 LQKENI. The CDR3 has 15 residues. This CDR3 is CASSPRGGFDTEAFF.

V usage is TRBV24-1 and J usage is TRBJ2-3; as DNA is missing, the TRBD1 call by TCRdb cannot be tested. The CDR3 loop spans 18 amino acids. In germline, CDR1 is KGHDR, CDR2 SFDVKD. The CDR3 sequence: CATSDPRSGTENLDTQYF.

V is TRBV5-5 and J is TRBJ2-1; TCRdb's D call, TRBD2, is unchecked because there is no DNA. The CDR3 spans 17 residues. Per germline, CDR1 SGHKS and CDR2 YYEKEE (reference sequence). CDR3 sequence reads: CASSLATLAGGYNEQFF.

This chain links TRBV6-1 with TRBJ1-1; TCRdb's D gene call, TRBD1, goes unchecked for lack of DNA. The CDR3 is 14 amino acids. Per the germline V gene, CDR1 is MNHNS and CDR2 is SASEGT. CDR3 in amino acids: CASSRQDRGTEAFF.

The chain carries TRBV24-1 and TRBJ1-4. Germline CDR1 reads KGHDR; CDR2 reads SFDVKD. This CDR3 is 16 amino acids long. The CDR3 sequence is CATSDPGGGAFEKLFF.